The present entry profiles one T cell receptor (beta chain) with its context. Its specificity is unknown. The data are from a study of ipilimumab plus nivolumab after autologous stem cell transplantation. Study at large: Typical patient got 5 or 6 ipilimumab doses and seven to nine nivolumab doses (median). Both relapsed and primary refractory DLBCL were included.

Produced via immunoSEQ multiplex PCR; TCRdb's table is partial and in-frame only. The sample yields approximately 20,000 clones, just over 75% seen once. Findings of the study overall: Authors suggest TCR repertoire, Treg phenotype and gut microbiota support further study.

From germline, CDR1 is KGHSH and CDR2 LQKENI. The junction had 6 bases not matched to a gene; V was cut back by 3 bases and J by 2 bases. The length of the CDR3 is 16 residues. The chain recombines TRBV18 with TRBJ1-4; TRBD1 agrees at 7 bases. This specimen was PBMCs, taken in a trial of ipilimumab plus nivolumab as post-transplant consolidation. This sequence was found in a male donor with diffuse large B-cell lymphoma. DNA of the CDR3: TGTGCCAGCTCACCCCAAAGGGGGCAGACTAATGAAAAACTGTTTTTT. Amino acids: CASSPQRGQTNEKLFF.